The rows below give T cell receptor beta chains drawn from one sample of a study of identical twins. TCRdb independently ran MiXCR on the 5' RACE reads; one entry per CDR3 protein. This sample has about 690,000 distinct CDR3 sequences, with roughly 6.2% found just once. Material: naive T cells sorted from blood. The receptor set was obtained from a man in his late teens or twenties in good health. Both conserved end residues are part of each CDR3. A D gene is named only where the DNA matches it firmly. Clone size is not always given. Where it is, it says once, few, many or a class for expanded clones.

j_call v_call cdr3_length clone_size d_call cdr3_nt cdr3_aa
TRBJ2-7 TRBV5-1 14 many TRBD1 TGCGCCAGCAGCTTGAGGACAGGGGATTACGAGCAGTACTTC CASSLRTGDYEQYF
TRBJ1-2 TRBV7-2 14 many . TGTGCCAGCAGCACTCGGGTTGGGGGCTATGGCTACACCTTC CASSTRVGGYGYTF
TRBJ2-3 TRBV20-1 14 many . TGCAGTGCTAGTCTCGTTCGGGGTTCGGATACGCAGTATTTT CSASLVRGSDTQYF
TRBJ2-5 TRBV25-1 14 few TRBD1 TGTGCCAGCAGTGAATCGGACAGGGAAGAGACCCAGTACTTC CASSESDREETQYF
TRBJ2-1 TRBV11-1 18 many . TGTGCCAGCAGCCCGCGGGATAGCCGGGACGGGGACTACAATGAGCAGTTCTTC CASSPRDSRDGDYNEQFF
TRBJ2-1 TRBV29-1 14 many . TGCAGCGTCCGAAGACTAGTATCCGGAAATGAGCAGTTCTTC CSVRRLVSGNEQFF
TRBJ1-3 TRBV30 15 few . TGTGCCTGGATGGACCAGTTAAGCTCTGGAAACACCATATATTTT CAWMDQLSSGNTIYF
TRBJ2-7 TRBV18 17 many TRBD2 TGTGCCAGCTCTCCCGGGACTAGCGGGGCAAGAAACTACGAGCAGTACTTC CASSPGTSGARNYEQYF
TRBJ2-5 TRBV29-1 13 few TRBD2 TGCAGCTGGGGGGGACTTCTCCAAGAGACCCAGTACTTC CSWGGLLQETQYF
TRBJ2-1 TRBV19 11 . . TGTGCCAGTAAGAGGTCGGCTGAGCAGTTCTTC CASKRSAEQFF
TRBJ1-4 TRBV3-1 15 many . TGTGCCAGCAGCCAAGTGGCCGGGACAAATGAAAAACTGTTTTTT CASSQVAGTNEKLFF
TRBJ2-3 TRBV27 13 many . TGTGCCAGCAGTTTATCCCTCACAGATACGCAGTATTTT CASSLSLTDTQYF
TRBJ1-4 TRBV6-5 14 few TRBD1 TGTGCCAGCAGTTACCAGGGGGCGCTTGAAAAACTGTTTTTT CASSYQGALEKLFF
TRBJ2-2 TRBV12-3/TRBV12-4 12 many . TGTGCCACGTATCAAACAGGGGGGGAGCTGTTTTTT CATYQTGGELFF
TRBJ1-4 TRBV5-1 15 many . TGCGCCAGCAGCTTGGGGACGGCAACTAATGAAAAACTGTTTTTT CASSLGTATNEKLFF
TRBJ2-2 TRBV7-2 16 many . TGTGCCAGCAGCTTAGAGGCGCGGATAAACACCGGGGAGCTGTTTTTT CASSLEARINTGELFF
TRBJ2-3 TRBV12-3/TRBV12-4 17 many TRBD1 TGTGCCAGCAGTTTACCTACAGGGGGCTCGGGCACAGATACGCAGTATTTT CASSLPTGGSGTDTQYF
TRBJ1-1 TRBV12-3/TRBV12-4 15 many . TGTGCCAGCAGTTTTGGCAGGGTCGATGGAACTGAAGCTTTCTTT CASSFGRVDGTEAFF
TRBJ2-1 TRBV6-2/TRBV6-3 16 many . TGTGCCAGCAGTCCGGGGACCTCGGGGCTATACAATGAGCAGTTCTTC CASSPGTSGLYNEQFF
TRBJ2-5 TRBV20-1 15 many . TGCAGTGCTAGAGAGGGGGGAGCGACTCAAGAGACCCAGTACTTC CSAREGGATQETQYF
TRBJ2-7 TRBV7-2 16 . TRBD2 TGTGCCAGCAGCTTAGACGGACTAGTTGGGGAATACGAGCAGTACTTC CASSLDGLVGEYEQYF
TRBJ1-5 TRBV12-3/TRBV12-4 14 many . TGTGCCAGCACCAAATCCTCTAGCAATCAGCCCCAGCATTTT CASTKSSSNQPQHF
TRBJ2-2 TRBV20-1 17 many TRBD2 TGCAGTGCTAGAGCCCTTGGTGGCGGGAGTGGTTCCGGGGAGCTGTTTTTT CSARALGGGSGSGELFF
TRBJ2-5 TRBV12-3/TRBV12-4 13 many . TGTGCCAGCAGTTTACCCCCACCTGGGACCCAGTACTTC CASSLPPPGTQYF
TRBJ1-2 TRBV12-3/TRBV12-4 11 many . TGTGCCAGCAGTTACTCCTATGGCTACACCTTC CASSYSYGYTF
TRBJ2-4 TRBV12-3/TRBV12-4 15 many . TGTGCCAGCAGTATCCAGGGTCGTCGGGAGCACATTCAGTACTTC CASSIQGRREHIQYF
TRBJ1-6 TRBV27 16 many . TGTGCCAGCAGTCCAATCGCGCGGGGCAGTAATTCACCCCTCCACTTT CASSPIARGSNSPLHF
TRBJ2-7 TRBV13 14 few TRBD2 TGTGCCAGCAGCTCGACTAGCGGGAAGTACGAGCAGTACTTC CASSSTSGKYEQYF
TRBJ1-2 TRBV5-1 15 many TRBD1 TGCGCCAGCAGCCAGAGGACAGGGGGCTCGGCTGGCTACACCTTC CASSQRTGGSAGYTF
TRBJ2-1 TRBV9 15 many . TGTGCCAGCAGCGCAGCCCCAGGGGTTCGCAATGAGCAGTTCTTC CASSAAPGVRNEQFF
TRBJ2-3 TRBV29-1 14 . . TGCAGCGTTGTTTTCGGGCCTAGCACAGATACGCAGTATTTT CSVVFGPSTDTQYF
TRBJ2-3 TRBV24-1 14 . . TGTGCCACCAGTGATGCCGGGTGGGAAGATACGCAGTATTTT CATSDAGWEDTQYF
TRBJ2-7 TRBV20-1 11 many . TGCAGTGCTAGAAACAGCTACGAGCAGTACTTC CSARNSYEQYF
TRBJ2-3 TRBV5-1 15 many . TGCGCCAGCAGGGGCGGAGGGGTCAGCACAGATACGCAGTATTTT CASRGGGVSTDTQYF
TRBJ2-7 TRBV3-1 14 . . TGTGCCAGCAGCCCCCAGGGGGGGGGCCACGAGCAGTACTTC CASSPQGGGHEQYF
TRBJ2-5 TRBV9 14 few . TGTGCCAGCAGCGATAACAGGGAACAAGAGACCCAGTACTTC CASSDNREQETQYF
TRBJ2-3 TRBV18 13 . . TGTGCCAGCTCACCTGGTCTTTCAGATACGCAGTATTTT CASSPGLSDTQYF
TRBJ2-5 TRBV12-3/TRBV12-4 14 many TRBD2 TGTGCCAGCAGTGGAGCGGGAGTCCAAGAGACCCAGTACTTC CASSGAGVQETQYF
TRBJ2-5 TRBV20-1 13 few TRBD2 TGCAGTGCCAGGGGACTAGCTTTGGAGACCCAGTACTTC CSARGLALETQYF
TRBJ1-4 TRBV20-1 15 few TRBD1 TGCAGTGCTACCGCTGGGACAGCCAGTAATGAAAAACTGTTTTTT CSATAGTASNEKLFF
TRBJ2-7 TRBV7-2 15 many TRBD2 TGTGCCAGCAGCTACCCCGGACTAGCGGGAAACGAGCAGTACTTC CASSYPGLAGNEQYF
TRBJ1-1 TRBV30 13 few TRBD1 TGTGCCTGGGGGGGACAGAGGGAGACTGAAGCTTTCTTT CAWGGQRETEAFF
TRBJ1-2 TRBV12-3/TRBV12-4 14 few . TGTGCCAGCAGTTTAACGAGCCCTTTCTATGGCTACACCTTC CASSLTSPFYGYTF
TRBJ1-2 TRBV7-3 16 . . TGTGCCAGCAGCTTAATCGGGACGGATGCTTTTAAAGGCTACACCTTC CASSLIGTDAFKGYTF
TRBJ2-5 TRBV29-1 13 . TRBD1 TGCAGCGTTCGGGACAGACCCCAAGAGACCCAGTACTTC CSVRDRPQETQYF
TRBJ2-1 TRBV6-2/TRBV6-3 15 few . TGTGCCAGCAGTTACGAGGACAGGAGGGGTGATGAGCAGTTCTTC CASSYEDRRGDEQFF
TRBJ2-7 TRBV7-9 14 few TRBD1 TGTGCCAGCCTCCCGGGACAGGGGTCCTACGAGCAGTACTTC CASLPGQGSYEQYF
TRBJ2-7 TRBV5-1 14 many TRBD1 TGCGCCAGCAGCTTGAGGACAGGGAACTACGAGCAGTACTTC CASSLRTGNYEQYF